The 23 T cell receptor beta chains presented below share a single source sample, sequenced in a study of blood T cell repertoires in COVID-19. The protocol was immunoSEQ multiplex PCR, while the TCRdb copy is restricted to in-frame clones and leaves out a portion. The sample records 250,000 to 300,000 clones, 70% to 90% being singletons. Material for sequencing was PBMCs or T cells enriched from blood (not recorded which). The receptors were gathered from a woman aged 55-70 years in a cohort exposed to, infected with or recovered from COVID-19 (not recorded which).

The chain joins TRBV5-1 to TRBJ2-1; 9 nucleotides agree with TRBD1. The germline V gene encodes CDR1 SGHRS and CDR2 YFSETQ. The CDR3 totals 13 residues. Germline trimming cut 1 base from V and 15 bases from J; bases unmatched to any gene: 8. CDR3 in amino acids: CASSLYTGGIPFF. The CDR3 coding sequence is TGCGCCAGCAGCTTGTATACAGGGGGCATACCGTTCTTC. The complete variable domain, with remaining parts taken from reference TRBV5-1 and TRBJ2-1, reads KAGVTQTPRYLIKTRGQQVTLSCSPISGHRSVSWYQQTPGQGLQFLFEYFSETQRNKGNFPGRFSGRQFSNSRSEMNVSTLELGDSALYLCASSLYTGGIPFFGPGTRLTVL.

The gene calls are TRBV28 and TRBJ1-5; 7 positions match TRBD1. This CDR3 comprises 15 residues. CDR1 is MDHEN, CDR2 SYDVKM, per germline. V shed 5 bases, J shed 7 bases, and the junction held 11 bases outside the gene matches. The CDR3: CASSITRQGGQPQHF. In DNA form, the CDR3 reads TGTGCCAGCAGTATCACCCGACAGGGTGGGCAGCCCCAGCATTTT.

This clone was observed a few times. As DNA, the CDR3 is TGTGCCAGCAGCCAGCAGCGGGAAGTCACAGATACGCAGTATTTT. Translation gives CASSQQREVTDTQYF. The J gene is TRBJ2-3, the V gene TRBV4-2; TRBD2 aligns across 7 bases. CDR3 length equals 15 residues. The V gene's germline CDR1 is LGHNA and CDR2 YNFKEQ. Unmatched junction bases numbered 5, after V lost 3 bases and J lost 2 bases.

The V and J genes are TRBV3-1 (or the pseudogene TRBV3-2) and TRBJ2-7; 8 bases agree with TRBD2. J gave up 2 bases and V 3 bases, and 0 bases lay outside the gene matches. The CDR3 sequence is 13 residues long. Germline CDR1 is LGHDT and CDR2 is YNNKEL (reference sequence). CDR3 coding DNA: TGTGCCAGCAGCCACGGGGGGGCCTACGAGCAGTACTTC. Translation gives CASSHGGAYEQYF.

The chain uses TRBV7-3 and TRBJ2-1, with 8 bases fitting TRBD2. Germline-derived CDR1 and CDR2 are SGHTA and FQGTGA. CDR3 length: 13 residues. Trimming took 5 bases from V and 6 from J; bases not matched to a gene: 3. The CDR3 spells CASSRGLANEQFF. The CDR3 nucleotides read TGTGCCAGCAGCCGCGGACTAGCCAATGAGCAGTTCTTC.

Only a few counts were recorded for this clone. The V gene is TRBV21-1, the J gene TRBJ2-1; the DNA was not compared with TRBD2, the D call given in the table. TRBV21-1 is tagged as a pseudogene. This CDR3 comprises 20 residues. The CDR3 DNA is TGTGCCAGCAGCAAAGGACAGCGCGGGAGGGCCTTGAGCTCCTACAATGAGCAGTTCTTC. It specifies CASSKGQRGRALSSYNEQFF.

The chain joins TRBV19 to TRBJ1-5; TRBD1 might be the D (6 bases). The CDR3 has 18 residues. Germline V gene data show CDR1 as LNHDA and CDR2 as SQIVND (reference sequence). V gave up 5 bases and J gave up 1 base, with 21 bases separating them. The CDR3 DNA is TGTGCCAGTAGTGAGACCCGGAACAGGGTGGGAAGCAATCAGCCCCAGCATTTT. It codes for CASSETRNRVGSNQPQHF.

V gene TRBV4-2 combines with J gene TRBJ1-2; D unresolved. CDR3 length: 14 amino acids. Germline CDR1 LGHNA, CDR2 YNFKEQ. The V end was cut by 1 base, the J end by 8 bases, with 14 bases between. The CDR3: CASSQGEQSGGYTF. The CDR3 region has the DNA TGTGCCAGCAGCCAAGGAGAACAGTCGGGAGGCTACACCTTC.

The sample holds a few counts of this clone. The chain employs TRBV28 and TRBJ1-2; 7 bases fit TRBD1. Germline CDR1 reads MDHEN; CDR2 reads SYDVKM. This CDR3 has 14 amino acids. With V trimmed by 5 bases and J by 3 bases, 6 bases remained unmatched. The CDR3 nucleotides are TGTGCCAGCAGTCTAGGGACAGCCGACTATGGCTACACCTTC. It translates to CASSLGTADYGYTF.

The chain combines TRBV3-1 (or the pseudogene TRBV3-2) with TRBJ2-7; 8 bases are shared with TRBD2. In germline, CDR1 is LGHDT, CDR2 YNNKEL (reference sequence). V dropped 0 bases and J dropped 4; count of bases not matched to a gene: 23. This CDR3 has 21 amino acids. The CDR3, as DNA: TGTGCCAGCAGCCAAGATCGCTTTTGGGCGGGAGGCCTCCTGCGGACTTACGAGCAGTACTTC. This codes for CASSQDRFWAGGLLRTYEQYF.

The V call is TRBV6-6, the J call TRBJ2-7, with a weak D call TRBD2 (6 bases). V lost 5 bases to trimming and J lost 4 bases, with 24 bases between them. Germline V gene lookup returns CDR1 MNHNY and CDR2 SVGAGI (reference sequence). The length of the CDR3 is 17 residues. This chain's CDR3 is CASSPGDAWEATYEQYF. The CDR3 DNA reads as TGTGCCAGCAGTCCGGGCGACGCTTGGGAGGCTACTTACGAGCAGTACTTC.

For this clone: A junction end diverges from the germline sequence, so it may reflect a read error. V usage is TRBV28 and J usage is TRBJ2-7; D might be TRBD1 (5 bases). The CDR3 covers 14 residues. Germline V gene lookup returns CDR1 MDHEN and CDR2 SYDVKM. The CDR3 sequence is CASSPPRGRVEIGF. The CDR3, as DNA: TGTGCCAGCAGTCCCCCTCGAGGCAGGGTGGAGATTGGCTTC.

The chain links TRBV4-3 to TRBJ2-1, with 10 positions matching TRBD1. The CDR3 length is 17 residues. Germline V gene data show CDR1 as LGHNA and CDR2 as YSLEER. V was pared by 0 bases and J by 6 bases, with 8 bases of the junction left unmatched. The CDR3 DNA follows: TGCGCCAGCAGCCAAGATAAATGGGACAGGGGACTCAATGAGCAGTTCTTC. This gives the protein CASSQDKWDRGLNEQFF.

The chain is built from TRBV3-1 (or the pseudogene TRBV3-2) and TRBJ2-5; 9 positions match TRBD2. Germline values: CDR1 LGHDT, CDR2 YNNKEL (reference sequence). V shed 1 base and J 4 bases; nucleotides not matched to a gene: 4. CDR3 length: 15 amino acids. The CDR3 nucleotides are TGTGCCAGCAGCCAAGTTGAAGCGGGAGGAGAGACCCAGTACTTC. It codes for CASSQVEAGGETQYF.

J is TRBJ2-1 and V is TRBV12-2; the table's D call of TRBD2 was not tested on the DNA. TRBV12-2 constitutes a pseudogene. CDR3 length: 18 amino acids. The CDR3: CASRLVRREGLTYNEQFF. The CDR3 coding sequence is TGTGCAAGTCGCTTAGTAAGGCGGGAGGGCCTGACCTACAATGAGCAGTTCTTC.

Only a few counts were recorded for this clone. The gene calls are TRBV7-8 and TRBJ2-2; the match to TRBD2 covers 8 bases. Germline V gene lookup returns CDR1 SGHVS and CDR2 FQNEAQ. V was clipped by 4 bases and J by 5 bases; unmatched bases: 18. CDR3 length equals 19 residues. DNA for the CDR3: TGTGCCAGCAGCTCGGGACGTGGACTAGCTGGGCGGCGGACCGGGGAGCTGTTTTTT. Translated: CASSSGRGLAGRRTGELFF.

The CDR3 DNA sequence: TGCAGCGTTGCTGGACAGGGGCTTAACACCGGGGAGCTGTTTTTT. This encodes CSVAGQGLNTGELFF. The chain recombines TRBV29-1 with TRBJ2-2; 9 bases match TRBD1. The CDR3 runs 15 residues. V lost 4 bases to trimming and J lost 2 bases; unmatched junction nucleotides: 5. Germline CDR1 is SQVTM and CDR2 is ANQGSEA.

The chain carries TRBV5-6 and TRBJ1-5; no clear D gene. V lost 4 bases and J 4 bases, leaving 9 bases between the germline ends. The CDR3 extends over 13 amino acids. In germline, CDR1 is SGHDT, CDR2 YYEEEE. This CDR3 is CASSVTSNQPQHF. CDR3 DNA sequence: TGTGCCAGCAGCGTTACAAGTAATCAGCCCCAGCATTTT. Full variable domain (remainder filled in from reference TRBV5-6 and TRBJ1-5): DAGVTQSPTHLIKTRGQQVTLRCSPKSGHDTVSWYQQALGQGPQFIFQYYEEEERQRGNFPDRFSGHQFPNYSSELNVNALLLGDSALYLCASSVTSNQPQHFGDGTRLSIL.

This clone has more than one count but fewer than ten. CDR3 bases: TGTGCCAGCAGCACGAGGCGGACAGGGGGCACAGATACGCAGTATTTT. It encodes CASSTRRTGGTDTQYF. The V gene is TRBV7-2, the J gene TRBJ2-3, with 9 bases matching TRBD1. V lost 5 bases, J lost 1 base, and 7 bases stayed unmatched. This CDR3 comprises 16 residues. Germline assignment: CDR1 SGHTA and CDR2 FQGNSA.

V and J are TRBV5-1 and TRBJ1-5, with unresolved D. Trimming left V 1 base short and J 7 bases short, with 9 bases between. The CDR3 sequence is 13 residues long. Germline V gene lookup returns CDR1 SGHRS and CDR2 YFSETQ. The CDR3: CASSLFRGQPQHF. CDR3 coding DNA: TGCGCCAGCAGCTTGTTCCGAGGCCAGCCCCAGCATTTT.

The chain employs TRBV7-3 and TRBJ2-3; 11 bases fit TRBD2. This CDR3 has 17 residues. V shed 5 bases, J shed 5 bases, and the junction held 12 bases outside the gene matches. The germline V gene encodes CDR1 SGHTA and CDR2 FQGTGA. The CDR3 nucleotides read TGTGCCAGCAGCCGCGGACTAGCGGGTTCGAGTGGAGATACGCAGTATTTT. It encodes CASSRGLAGSSGDTQYF.

The CDR3 region is CASSMRGTGGLNTEAFF. CDR3 sequence (DNA): TGTGCCAGTAGTATGCGAGGGACAGGGGGCTTGAACACTGAAGCTTTCTTT. The genes are TRBV19 and TRBJ1-1; TRBD1 matches 12 bases. The CDR3 sequence is 17 residues long. Per germline, CDR1 LNHDA and CDR2 SQIVND (reference sequence). Trimming at V came to 3 bases and at J to 0 bases, leaving 5 bases not matched to a gene. The whole variable domain, filled in from reference TRBV19 and TRBJ1-1, reads DGGITQSPKYLFRKEGQNVTLSCEQNLNHDAMYWYRQDPGQGLRLIYYSQIVNDFQKGDIAEGYSVSREKKESFPLTVTSAQKNPTAFYLCASSMRGTGGLNTEAFFGQGTRLTVV.

This rearrangement joins TRBV7-9 to TRBJ2-1; TRBD2 agrees at 7 bases. The CDR3 consists of 12 residues. With 8 bases clipped from V and 7 bases from J, the junction kept 5 bases outside the gene matches. Germline V gene lookup returns CDR1 SEHNR and CDR2 FQNEAQ (reference sequence). CDR3 protein: CASGRAGNEQFF. CDR3 bases: TGTGCCAGCGGGAGGGCAGGGAATGAGCAGTTCTTC. The full variable domain, with the rest looked up from reference TRBV7-9 and TRBJ2-1, is DTGVSQNPRHKITKRGQNVTFRCDPISEHNRLYWYRQTLGQGPEFLTYFQNEAQLEKSRLLSDRFSAERPKGSFSTLEIQRTEQGDSAMYLCASGRAGNEQFFGPGTRLTVL.